These 27 T cell receptor beta chains originate from one sample sequenced in a study of radiation and T cells in renal cell carcinoma. Here immunoSEQ multiplex PCR was the method, and the copy in TCRdb shows in-frame clones only, minus some. Of 130,000 or so clones listed, 75% to 90% are singletons. Time point specified: baseline pretreatment blood. The treatment was: 15 Gy SBRT to primary tumor, nephrectomy 4 weeks later. The material was blood, obtained from a patient whose treatment included radiotherapy and nephrectomy. The source of these receptors is a woman aged 50 to 60 with renal cell carcinoma.

This chain uses TRBV28 with TRBJ1-5; TRBD1 agrees at 8 bases. The CDR3 loop spans 14 amino acids. J gave up 5 bases and V 5 bases, and 5 bases lay outside the gene matches. Germline CDR1 reads MDHEN; CDR2 reads SYDVKM. The CDR3 DNA follows: TGTGCCAGCAGTCTTCAGGGGGCGCATCAGCCCCAGCATTTT. It is translated as CASSLQGAHQPQHF.

This clone appeared once. V gene TRBV10-3 combines with J gene TRBJ2-3, with 10 bases matching TRBD2. V lost 2 bases to trimming and J lost 5 bases; unmatched junction nucleotides: 4. Germline V gives CDR1 ENHRY, CDR2 SYGVKD. The CDR3 extends over 15 amino acids. The CDR3 here is CAISELAGVEDTQYF. The CDR3 nucleotides are TGTGCCATCAGTGAGCTAGCGGGAGTGGAAGATACGCAGTATTTT.

The gene calls are TRBV7-2 and TRBJ2-7; D is unresolved. CDR1 is SGHTA, CDR2 FQGNSA, per germline. V gave up 4 bases and J gave up 6 bases, with 10 bases separating them. The CDR3 has 12 residues. The CDR3 loop is CASSSQYPEQYF. In nucleotides, the CDR3 is TGTGCCAGCAGCTCCCAGTATCCCGAGCAGTACTTC. Complete variable domain (other parts from reference TRBV7-2 and TRBJ2-7): GAGVSQSPSNKVTEKGKDVELRCDPISGHTALYWYRQSLGQGLEFLIYFQGNSAPDKSGLPSDRFSAERTGGSVSTLTIQRTQQEDSAVYLCASSSQYPEQYFGPGTRLTVT.

The rearrangement uses TRBV7-2 and TRBJ2-1, with 10 bases aligning to TRBD2. The J segment lost 5 bases and the V segment lost 0 bases, leaving 10 bases of the junction unmatched. The CDR3 contains 18 residues. Germline values: CDR1 SGHTA, CDR2 FQGNSA. The CDR3 sequence is CASSLAPRASGGNNEQFF. The CDR3, as DNA: TGTGCCAGCAGCTTAGCGCCCCGGGCTAGCGGGGGAAACAATGAGCAGTTCTTC.

The V gene is TRBV19, the J gene TRBJ2-5, with D perhaps given as TRBD1 or TRBD2 (6 bases each). The CDR3 contains 15 residues. Trimming stripped 7 bases from V and 4 bases from J, with 19 bases between. CDR1 is LNHDA, CDR2 SQIVND, per germline (reference sequence). CDR3 nucleotide sequence: TGTGCCAGTAATCAGCAGGGGACTTTCGGAGAGACCCAGTACTTC. Its protein is CASNQQGTFGETQYF.

In DNA form, the CDR3 reads TGTGCCAGCAGTTCCCCTTGGACCTACGAGCAGTACTTC. Amino acid sequence: CASSSPWTYEQYF. This sequence joins TRBV6-5 and TRBJ2-7; no firm D call. Trimming took off 4 bases at V and 2 bases at J, with 9 bases between the two ends. The V gene's germline CDR1 is MNHEY and CDR2 SVGAGI. CDR3 length: 13 residues.

The DNA of the CDR3 is TGTGCCAGCAGCTTTGCCGGGACAGCCTCCTACGAGCAGTACTTC. Translation gives CASSFAGTASYEQYF. This chain joins TRBV9 and TRBJ2-7; the match to TRBD1 covers 7 bases. The V gene end was trimmed by 4 bases and the J gene end by 0 bases; junction bases not matched to a gene: 7. This CDR3 spans 15 amino acids. CDR1 SGDLS and CDR2 YYNGEE come from the germline V gene.

The rearrangement uses TRBV6-1 and TRBJ1-6, with no clear D. V lost 2 bases and J 0 bases, leaving 11 bases between the germline ends. There are 17 residues in the CDR3. Germline CDR1 reads MNHNS; CDR2 reads SASEGT. CDR3 bases: TGTGCCAGCAGTGAATTGGACCTGAGCTCCTATAATTCACCCCTCCACTTT. Translation: CASSELDLSSYNSPLHF.

This clone was seen once. The gene calls are TRBV27 and TRBJ2-5; TRBD2 matches 8 bases. Looked up from germline, CDR1 is MNHEY and CDR2 is SMNVEV (reference sequence). The CDR3 consists of 13 residues. V was clipped by 3 bases and J by 5 bases; unmatched bases: 2. The CDR3 sequence: CASSFSGGETQYF. For the CDR3, the DNA is TGTGCCAGCAGTTTCTCGGGGGGGGAGACCCAGTACTTC.

The V and J genes are TRBV30 and TRBJ2-7; 8 bases are a match to TRBD2. The CDR3 has 15 residues. V trimming: 6 bases; J trimming: 3 bases; junction bases outside the gene matches: 13. Germline-derived CDR1 and CDR2 are GTSNPN and SVGIG (reference sequence). The CDR3 nucleotides are TGTGCCTGCACCATAGGGCGGGGGGACATCTACGAGCAGTACTTC. Translation gives CACTIGRGDIYEQYF.

V is TRBV10-3 and J is TRBJ2-7, with D possibly matching TRBD1 (5 bases). Per germline, CDR1 ENHRY and CDR2 SYGVKD. The CDR3 runs 13 residues. Trimming left V 6 bases short and J 7 bases short, with 16 bases between. DNA of the CDR3: TGTGCCATCAGGGATGCAGGGTTGGGGGAGCAGTACTTC. This encodes CAIRDAGLGEQYF.

The genes are TRBV9 and TRBJ1-1; TRBD1 might be the D (5 bases). The CDR3 consists of 15 residues. Per germline, CDR1 SGDLS and CDR2 YYNGEE. Trimming pared 4 bases from V and 0 bases from J, leaving 13 bases between. The CDR3 region has the DNA TGTGCCAGCAGCCCCGGGTGGGGGATGAACACTGAAGCTTTCTTT. It is translated as CASSPGWGMNTEAFF.

This clone appeared a single time. This rearrangement joins TRBV6-5 to TRBJ1-6, with unresolved D. The V gene lost 4 bases and the J gene lost 6 bases, with 10 bases spanning the gap. CDR3 length: 14 amino acids. Germline loops: CDR1 MNHEY, CDR2 SVGAGI. CDR3 region: CASSFGPSNSPLHF. CDR3 bases: TGTGCCAGCAGTTTCGGGCCATCTAATTCACCCCTCCACTTT.

This rearrangement joins TRBV4-1 to TRBJ2-2; 7 nucleotides align to TRBD2. CDR1 is MGHRA and CDR2 is YSYEKL in the germline V gene. The ends lost 3 bases at V and 0 bases at J; junction bases unmatched: 4. CDR3 length equals 16 residues. CDR3 protein: CASSQAGAANTGELFF. The CDR3 coding sequence is TGCGCCAGCAGCCAGGCGGGAGCCGCGAACACCGGGGAGCTGTTTTTT.

The CDR3, as DNA: TGTGCCACCAGCCCCCGGACAGTCGGTGGCTACACCTTC. Protein product: CATSPRTVGGYTF. This chain joins TRBV15 and TRBJ1-2; D is perhaps TRBD1 (6 bases). V was trimmed by 5 bases and J by 7 bases, leaving 14 bases between them. The CDR3 extends over 13 amino acids. The germline V gene encodes CDR1 LNHNV and CDR2 YYDKDF (reference sequence).

The chain has TRBV5-1 and TRBJ1-1; TRBD1 matches at 8 bases. Germline-derived CDR1 and CDR2 are SGHRS and YFSETQ. The trim removed 4 bases at V and 6 bases at J, leaving 5 bases unmatched. This CDR3 region has 13 residues. The CDR3 nucleotides are TGCGCCAGCAGCAACCCACAGGGGGCTGAAGCTTTCTTT. This encodes CASSNPQGAEAFF. The whole variable domain, remainder taken from reference TRBV5-1 and TRBJ1-1, is KAGVTQTPRYLIKTRGQQVTLSCSPISGHRSVSWYQQTPGQGLQFLFEYFSETQRNKGNFPGRFSGRQFSNSRSEMNVSTLELGDSALYLCASSNPQGAEAFFGQGTRLTVV.

V gene TRBV7-8 combines with J gene TRBJ1-1; D call uncertain. Trimming took 0 bases from V and 5 from J, leaving 13 bases between them. Germline V gene lookup returns CDR1 SGHVS and CDR2 FQNEAQ. CDR3 length equals 15 residues. The CDR3 nucleotides read TGTGCCAGCAGCTTAGCCGAAGTCCTAGGGACTGAAGCTTTCTTT. Protein: CASSLAEVLGTEAFF.

This clone occurred once. The V and J genes are TRBV6-5 and TRBJ2-7; no reliable D call. Trimming shortened V by 7 bases and J by 4 bases, and 8 bases separated the two germline ends. Per the germline V gene, CDR1 is MNHEY and CDR2 is SVGAGI. This CDR3 is 11 amino acids long. The CDR3 region has the DNA TGTGCCAGCACCATCGGTTACGAGCAGTACTTC. Translated, it gives CASTIGYEQYF.

The CDR3: CASSWGAGGRSTEQYF. CDR3 nucleotide sequence: TGCGCCAGCAGCTGGGGTGCGGGAGGTAGATCTACCGAGCAGTACTTC. V gene TRBV5-1 combines with J gene TRBJ2-7, with TRBD2 identical over 8 bases. From germline, CDR1 is SGHRS and CDR2 YFSETQ. The CDR3 sequence is 16 residues long. Trimming took 3 bases from V and 6 from J; bases not matched to a gene: 14.

On this clone: This sample includes further DNA sequences coding for the same CDR3. The genes are TRBV30 and TRBJ2-5; unclear D gene. V was shortened by 0 bases and J by 5 bases, with 10 bases between the two germline ends. Germline lookup yields CDR1 GTSNPN and CDR2 SVGIG (reference sequence). CDR3 length: 13 residues. CDR3 sequence (DNA): TGTGCCTGGAGTGTCCGGGCTGGTGAGACCCAGTACTTC. This sequence encodes CAWSVRAGETQYF. Together with reference TRBV30 and TRBJ2-5, the CDR3 gives the full variable domain: SQTIHQWPATLVQPVGSPLSLECTVEGTSNPNLYWYRQAAGRGLQLLFYSVGIGQISSEVPQNLSASRPQDRQFILSSKKLLLSDSGFYLCAWSVRAGETQYFGPGTRLLVL.

This clone was observed a handful of times. The chain carries TRBV19 and TRBJ1-1; D not certain. Germline CDR1 and CDR2: LNHDA and SQIVND (reference sequence). The V and J ends lost 3 bases and 4 bases respectively, with 15 bases between them. CDR3 length equals 15 residues. The DNA of the CDR3 is TGTGCCAGTAGTATTCAGAAGGCCCGGGGCACTGAAGCTTTCTTT. Protein product: CASSIQKARGTEAFF.

The rearrangement links TRBV5-6 to TRBJ2-7; D is ambiguous. Germline loops: CDR1 SGHDT, CDR2 YYEEEE. The CDR3 has 12 residues. Trimming pared 4 bases from V and 4 bases from J, leaving 9 bases between. The CDR3 is CASSPRQYEQYF. Written as DNA, the CDR3 is TGTGCCAGCAGCCCCCGGCAGTACGAGCAGTACTTC.

The CDR3 here is CACTGMSGGYGNEKLFF. In DNA, the CDR3 is TGTGCCTGCACAGGCATGTCAGGGGGGTATGGTAATGAAAAACTGTTTTTT. This rearrangement joins TRBV30 to TRBJ1-4; TRBD1 matches 7 bases. The CDR3 sequence is 17 residues long. With 6 bases clipped from V and 4 bases from J, the junction kept 17 bases outside the gene matches. Germline assignment: CDR1 GTSNPN and CDR2 SVGIG (reference sequence).

The chain recombines TRBV9 with TRBJ2-7, with 9 bases matching TRBD2. This CDR3 contains 15 residues. Germline trimming cut 3 bases from V and 3 bases from J; bases unmatched to any gene: 7. Germline CDR1 is SGDLS and CDR2 is YYNGEE. CDR3: CASSGERGEFYEQYF. CDR3 bases: TGTGCCAGCAGCGGGGAGCGGGGGGAATTCTACGAGCAGTACTTC.

The chain combines TRBV5-1 with TRBJ2-2; no reliable D call. CDR3 length equals 16 residues. The V and J ends lost 1 base and 0 bases respectively, with 10 bases between them. Germline values: CDR1 SGHRS, CDR2 YFSETQ. The CDR3 sequence is CASSLSREPNTGELFF. Written as DNA, the CDR3 is TGCGCCAGCAGCTTGTCGCGAGAACCGAACACCGGGGAGCTGTTTTTT.

The CDR3 reads CASSPGNQETQYF. The CDR3 region has the DNA TGTGCCAGCAGCCCAGGGAACCAAGAGACCCAGTACTTC. The chain has TRBV7-3 and TRBJ2-5, with D possibly being TRBD1 (5 bases). This CDR3 is 13 amino acids long. CDR1 is SGHTA, CDR2 FQGTGA, per germline. V was cut by 5 bases and J by 0 bases, with 7 bases left in between.

CDR3 in DNA: TGTGCCAGCAGCGGCCCGGCTAGCGGGGGGCGGGGCACCGGGGAGCTGTTTTTT. Its protein is CASSGPASGGRGTGELFF. The chain has TRBV7-9 and TRBJ2-2; 11 nucleotides align to TRBD2. Germline V gene data show CDR1 as SEHNR and CDR2 as FQNEAQ (reference sequence). The CDR3 contains 18 residues. V dropped 5 bases and J dropped 4; count of bases not matched to a gene: 12.